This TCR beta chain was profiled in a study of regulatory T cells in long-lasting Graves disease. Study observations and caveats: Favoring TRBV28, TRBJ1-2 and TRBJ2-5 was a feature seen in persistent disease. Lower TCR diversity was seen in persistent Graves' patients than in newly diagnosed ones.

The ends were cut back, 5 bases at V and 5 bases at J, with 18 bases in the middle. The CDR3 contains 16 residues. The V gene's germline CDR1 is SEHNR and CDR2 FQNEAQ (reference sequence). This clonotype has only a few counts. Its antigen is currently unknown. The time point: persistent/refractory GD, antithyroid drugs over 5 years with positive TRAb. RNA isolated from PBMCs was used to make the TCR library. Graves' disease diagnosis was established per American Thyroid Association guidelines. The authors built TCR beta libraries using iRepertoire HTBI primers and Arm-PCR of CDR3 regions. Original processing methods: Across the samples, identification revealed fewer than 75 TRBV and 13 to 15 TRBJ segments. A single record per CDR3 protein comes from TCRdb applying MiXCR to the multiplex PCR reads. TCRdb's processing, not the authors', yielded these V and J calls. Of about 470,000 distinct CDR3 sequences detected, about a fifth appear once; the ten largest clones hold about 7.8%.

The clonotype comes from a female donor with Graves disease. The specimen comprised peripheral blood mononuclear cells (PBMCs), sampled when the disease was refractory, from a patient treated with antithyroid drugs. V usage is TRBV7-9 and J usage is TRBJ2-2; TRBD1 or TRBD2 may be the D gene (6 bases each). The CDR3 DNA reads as TGTGCCAGCAGCCTGCTGGGGGGCATTGGTACCGGGGAGCTGTTTTTT. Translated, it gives CASSLLGGIGTGELFF.